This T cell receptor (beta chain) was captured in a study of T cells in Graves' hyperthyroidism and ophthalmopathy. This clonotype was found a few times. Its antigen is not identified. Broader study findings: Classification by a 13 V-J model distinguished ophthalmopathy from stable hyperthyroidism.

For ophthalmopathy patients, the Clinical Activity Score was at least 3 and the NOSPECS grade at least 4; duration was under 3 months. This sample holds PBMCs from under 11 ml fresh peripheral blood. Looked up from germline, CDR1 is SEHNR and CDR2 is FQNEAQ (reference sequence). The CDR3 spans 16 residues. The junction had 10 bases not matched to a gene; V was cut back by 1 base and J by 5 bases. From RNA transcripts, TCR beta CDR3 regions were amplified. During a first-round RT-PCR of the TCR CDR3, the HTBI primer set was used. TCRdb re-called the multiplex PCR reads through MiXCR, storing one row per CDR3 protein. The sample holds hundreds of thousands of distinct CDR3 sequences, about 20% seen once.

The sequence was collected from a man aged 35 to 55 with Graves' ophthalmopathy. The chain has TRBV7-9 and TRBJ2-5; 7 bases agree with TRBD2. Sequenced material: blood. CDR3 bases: TGTGCCAGCAGCTTAGGTCGGACTAGAAGCGGGGAGACCCAGTACTTC. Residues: CASSLGRTRSGETQYF.